Presented here are 15 T cell receptor beta chains from one specimen sequenced in a study of T cell responses to AZD1222 COVID-19 vaccine (dated by TCRdb to 2020 to 2023). The library came from the immunoSEQ multiplex PCR assay. TCRdb's version of the immuneACCESS table is confined to in-frame rearrangements and falls short of the full clone set. An unresolved V gene accounts for under half of the shortfall where checked; the remainder is of unknown origin. The sample table holds 100,000 to 150,000 clones, of which about 90% were seen once. The ten largest account for approximately 19% of the sample. The time point label on this specimen signifies: baseline before first vaccination. The treatment or condition label of this sample denotes: meningococcal conjugate vaccine given as trial control. This material consisted of peripheral blood, taken on day 0 of MenACWY control vaccination. These receptors were taken from an adult in good health.

V is TRBV5-1 and J is TRBJ1-6; a weak D match, TRBD1 (6 bases). Trimming stripped 0 bases from V and 8 bases from J, with 12 bases between. In germline, CDR1 is SGHRS, CDR2 YFSETQ. The CDR3 sequence is 15 residues long. CDR3 protein: CASSLVGGSDSPLHF. The CDR3 nucleotides read TGCGCCAGCAGCTTGGTTGGGGGCTCCGATTCACCCCTCCACTTT.

The V and J genes are TRBV6-6 and TRBJ2-7; 8 bases line up with TRBD2. This CDR3 comprises 16 residues. The V gene end was trimmed by 0 bases and the J gene end by 2 bases; junction bases not matched to a gene: 6. Germline CDR1 and CDR2: MNHNY and SVGAGI (reference sequence). The CDR3 here is CASSYSGGGRPYEQYF. CDR3 DNA sequence: TGTGCCAGCAGTTACTCAGGCGGGGGGAGACCCTACGAGCAGTACTTC.

This clone was observed a single time. The V gene is TRBV18, the J gene TRBJ1-2; 9 bases match TRBD1. With V trimmed by 4 bases and J by 4 bases, 1 base remained unmatched. CDR1 is KGHSH and CDR2 is LQKENI in the germline V gene. This CDR3 has 13 amino acids. CDR3 sequence reads: CASSRQGGYGYTF. The CDR3 bases are TGTGCCAGCTCACGACAGGGGGGCTATGGCTACACCTTC.

The chain employs TRBV28 and TRBJ2-7; TRBD1 agrees at 8 bases. The CDR3 loop spans 15 amino acids. Per germline, CDR1 MDHEN and CDR2 SYDVKM. The J segment lost 3 bases and the V segment lost 5 bases, leaving 9 bases of the junction unmatched. DNA of the CDR3: TGTGCCAGCAGTGATCGGACAGGGAGGCTCTACGAGCAGTACTTC. Amino acids: CASSDRTGRLYEQYF.

The J gene is TRBJ1-5, the V gene TRBV20-1; 9 bases map to TRBD1. The germline CDR1 and CDR2 sequences are DFQATT and SNEGSKA (reference sequence). The V gene end was trimmed by 6 bases and the J gene end by 11 bases; junction bases not matched to a gene: 5. The CDR3 length is 11 residues. In DNA, the CDR3 is TGCAGTGCGGGACAGGGTTTGTCCCAGCATTTT. This encodes CSAGQGLSQHF.

This clone has only a few counts. The rearrangement joins TRBV30 to TRBJ2-2; 12 bases match TRBD2. CDR1 is GTSNPN and CDR2 is SVGIG in the germline V gene (reference sequence). J lost 5 bases, V lost 4 bases, and 5 bases had no gene match. This CDR3 is 15 amino acids long. The CDR3 sequence: CAWTRLAGETGELFF. CDR3 sequence (DNA): TGTGCCTGGACCCGACTAGCGGGAGAAACCGGGGAGCTGTTTTTT. The whole variable domain, filled in from reference TRBV30 and TRBJ2-2, reads SQTIHQWPATLVQPVGSPLSLECTVEGTSNPNLYWYRQAAGRGLQLLFYSVGIGQISSEVPQNLSASRPQDRQFILSSKKLLLSDSGFYLCAWTRLAGETGELFFGEGSRLTVL.

The genes are TRBV30 and TRBJ2-7, with 9 bases that match TRBD1. V dropped 4 bases and J dropped 5; count of bases not matched to a gene: 3. The germline V gene encodes CDR1 GTSNPN and CDR2 SVGIG (reference sequence). There are 12 residues in the CDR3. The CDR3 loop is CAWKTGGHEQYF. As DNA, the CDR3 is TGTGCCTGGAAAACAGGGGGCCACGAGCAGTACTTC.

V is TRBV29-1 and J is TRBJ1-3, with D tentatively TRBD1 (5 bases). V was cut by 4 bases and J by 0 bases, with 7 bases left in between. This CDR3 region has 13 residues. CDR1 SQVTM and CDR2 ANQGSEA come from the germline V gene. The chain's CDR3 is CSVGGDSGNTIYF. CDR3 in DNA: TGCAGCGTTGGAGGGGACTCTGGAAACACCATATATTTT.

The CDR3 region has the DNA TGTGCCAGCAGAGAGGCCGTCCCCTACGAGCAGTACTTC. Translated: CASREAVPYEQYF. The J gene is TRBJ2-7, the V gene TRBV28; D remains ambiguous. Germline V CDR1 and CDR2: MDHEN, SYDVKM. Trimming stripped 6 bases from V and 2 bases from J, with 11 bases between. The CDR3 spans 13 residues.

The V and J genes are TRBV28 and TRBJ1-2, with no clear D. Germline CDR1 reads MDHEN; CDR2 reads SYDVKM. The V end was cut by 3 bases, the J end by 10 bases, with 15 bases between. This CDR3 comprises 13 residues. CDR3 in amino acids: CASSFRLLDVYTF. The CDR3 DNA sequence: TGTGCCAGCAGTTTTCGCTTGTTGGATGTCTACACCTTC.

V gene TRBV3-1 (or the pseudogene TRBV3-2) combines with J gene TRBJ1-2; D is perhaps TRBD1 (5 bases). V was shortened by 2 bases and J by 2 bases, with 9 bases between the two germline ends. The CDR3 is 14 amino acids. Germline assignment: CDR1 LGHDT and CDR2 YNNKEL (reference sequence). CDR3 nucleotides: TGTGCCAGCAGCCAACTACGGGGGAACTATGGCTACACCTTC. Translating gives CASSQLRGNYGYTF.

The chain uses TRBV5-1 and TRBJ1-4; a possible D gene is TRBD1 (5 bases). V was trimmed by 0 bases and J by 7 bases, leaving 10 bases between them. This CDR3 spans 14 amino acids. Germline V gives CDR1 SGHRS, CDR2 YFSETQ. Here the CDR3 DNA reads TGCGCCAGCAGCTTGGTTCTGCAGGGTGAAAAACTGTTTTTT. This sequence encodes CASSLVLQGEKLFF.

This clone has only one observation. The chain is built from TRBV9 and TRBJ2-7; D is perhaps TRBD2 (5 bases). Germline loops: CDR1 SGDLS, CDR2 YYNGEE. V dropped 2 bases and J dropped 5 bases, with 14 bases sitting between them. The CDR3 covers 14 residues. The CDR3 is CASSVGVSANEQYF. The CDR3 coding sequence is TGTGCCAGCAGCGTTGGGGTTAGCGCCAACGAGCAGTACTTC.

This clone has only one observation. The rearrangement uses TRBV5-1 and TRBJ2-6; D is unclear. The CDR3 extends over 15 amino acids. Germline V gene data show CDR1 as SGHRS and CDR2 as YFSETQ. V was pared by 1 base and J by 0 bases, with 5 bases between. CDR3 nucleotides: TGCGCCAGCAGCTTGAGGTTCTCTGGGGCCAACGTCCTGACTTTC. This gives the protein CASSLRFSGANVLTF.

V gene TRBV18 combines with J gene TRBJ1-5; D gene unclear. The germline V gene encodes CDR1 KGHSH and CDR2 LQKENI. V dropped 6 bases and J dropped 4 bases, with 16 bases sitting between them. The CDR3 consists of 15 residues. The chain's CDR3 is CASSPEVGSNQPQHF. In DNA, the CDR3 is TGTGCCAGCTCCCCCGAGGTTGGTTCGAATCAGCCCCAGCATTTT.